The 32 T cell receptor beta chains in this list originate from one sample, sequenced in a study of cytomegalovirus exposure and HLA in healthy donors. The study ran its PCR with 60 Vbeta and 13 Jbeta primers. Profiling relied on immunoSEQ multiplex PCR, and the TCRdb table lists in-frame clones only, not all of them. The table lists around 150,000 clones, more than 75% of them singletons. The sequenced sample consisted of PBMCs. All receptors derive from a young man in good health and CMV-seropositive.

In nucleotides, the CDR3 is TGTGCCAGCAAGATGGGACAGGGAAGCTACGAGCAGTACTTC. Its protein product is CASKMGQGSYEQYF. The rearrangement links TRBV6-1 to TRBJ2-7, with 9 bases aligning to TRBD1. The V gene end was trimmed by 7 bases and the J gene end by 3 bases; junction bases not matched to a gene: 7. The germline CDR1 and CDR2 sequences are MNHNS and SASEGT. The CDR3 spans 14 residues.

CDR3 residues: CASSISQGRQPQHF. CDR3 nucleotide sequence: TGTGCCAGTAGTATTTCCCAGGGCCGTCAGCCCCAGCATTTT. The chain employs TRBV19 and TRBJ1-5, with D possibly TRBD1 on 5 matching bases. V was cut by 3 bases and J by 6 bases, with 12 bases left in between. This CDR3 is 14 amino acids long. The germline V gene has CDR1 LNHDA and CDR2 SQIVND (reference sequence).

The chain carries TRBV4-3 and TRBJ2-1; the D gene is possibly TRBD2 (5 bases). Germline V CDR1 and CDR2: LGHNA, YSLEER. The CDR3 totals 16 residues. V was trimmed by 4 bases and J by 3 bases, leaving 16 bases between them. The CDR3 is CASSPLSGEHYNEQFF. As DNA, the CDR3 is TGCGCCAGCAGCCCCCTCTCCGGGGAACACTACAATGAGCAGTTCTTC.

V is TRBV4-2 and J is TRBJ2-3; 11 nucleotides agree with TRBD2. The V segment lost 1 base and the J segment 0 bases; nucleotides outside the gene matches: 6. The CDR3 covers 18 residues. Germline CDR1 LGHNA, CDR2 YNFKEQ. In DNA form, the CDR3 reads TGTGCCAGCAGCCAAGGTACTAGCGGGGGATTTAGCACAGATACGCAGTATTTT. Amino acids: CASSQGTSGGFSTDTQYF.

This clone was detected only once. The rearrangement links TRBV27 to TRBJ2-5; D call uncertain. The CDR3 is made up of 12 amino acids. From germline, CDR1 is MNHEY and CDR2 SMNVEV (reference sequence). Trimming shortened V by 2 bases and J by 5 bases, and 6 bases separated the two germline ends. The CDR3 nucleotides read TGTGCCAGCAGTTTACCCGGGGAGACCCAGTACTTC. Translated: CASSLPGETQYF.

The CDR3 spells CASSVGLAGGTDTQYF. The CDR3, as DNA: TGTGCCAGCAGCGTAGGACTAGCGGGGGGCACAGATACGCAGTATTTT. This chain joins TRBV9 and TRBJ2-3; TRBD2 aligns across 12 bases. CDR3 length: 16 residues. J lost 1 base, V lost 0 bases, and 0 bases had no gene match. Germline V gene sequence: CDR1 SGDLS, CDR2 YYNGEE.

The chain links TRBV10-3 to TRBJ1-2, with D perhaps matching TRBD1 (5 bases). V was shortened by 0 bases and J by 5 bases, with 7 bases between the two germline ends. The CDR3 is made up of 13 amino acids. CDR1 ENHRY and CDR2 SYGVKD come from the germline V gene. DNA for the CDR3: TGTGCCATCAGTGAGTCGGGGCTATATGGCTACACCTTC. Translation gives CAISESGLYGYTF.

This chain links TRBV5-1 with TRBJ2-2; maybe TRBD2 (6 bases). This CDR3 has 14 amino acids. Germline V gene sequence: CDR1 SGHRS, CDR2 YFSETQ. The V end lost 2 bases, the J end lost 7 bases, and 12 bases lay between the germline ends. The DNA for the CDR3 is TGCGCCAGCAGCTTTAGCGGAGGCAGCGGGGAGCTGTTTTTT. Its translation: CASSFSGGSGELFF.

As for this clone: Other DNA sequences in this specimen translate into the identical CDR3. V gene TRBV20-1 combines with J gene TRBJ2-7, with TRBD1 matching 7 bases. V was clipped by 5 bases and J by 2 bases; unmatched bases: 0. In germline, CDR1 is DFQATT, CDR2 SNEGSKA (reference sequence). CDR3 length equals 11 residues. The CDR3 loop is CSADRAYEQYF. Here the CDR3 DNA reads TGCAGTGCTGACAGGGCCTACGAGCAGTACTTC.

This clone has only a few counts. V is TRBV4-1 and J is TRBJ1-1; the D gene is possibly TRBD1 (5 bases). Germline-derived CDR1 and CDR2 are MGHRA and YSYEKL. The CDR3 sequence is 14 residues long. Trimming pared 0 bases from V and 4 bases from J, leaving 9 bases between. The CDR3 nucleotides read TGCGCCAGCAGCCAAGATCAGGGAGGCACTGAAGCTTTCTTT. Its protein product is CASSQDQGGTEAFF.

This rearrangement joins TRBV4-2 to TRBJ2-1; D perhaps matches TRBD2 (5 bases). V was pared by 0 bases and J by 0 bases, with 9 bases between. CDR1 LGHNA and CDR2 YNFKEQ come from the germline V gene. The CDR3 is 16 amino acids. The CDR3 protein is CASSQDPRGSYNEQFF. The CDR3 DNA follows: TGTGCCAGCAGCCAAGATCCCCGGGGCTCCTACAATGAGCAGTTCTTC.

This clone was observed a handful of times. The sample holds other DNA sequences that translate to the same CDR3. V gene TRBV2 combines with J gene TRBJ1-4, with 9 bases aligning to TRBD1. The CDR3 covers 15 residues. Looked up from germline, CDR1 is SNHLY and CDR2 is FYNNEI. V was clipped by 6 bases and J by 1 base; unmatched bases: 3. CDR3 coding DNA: TGTGCCAGCAGCGAGACAGGGGGAACTAATGAAAAACTGTTTTTT. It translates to CASSETGGTNEKLFF.

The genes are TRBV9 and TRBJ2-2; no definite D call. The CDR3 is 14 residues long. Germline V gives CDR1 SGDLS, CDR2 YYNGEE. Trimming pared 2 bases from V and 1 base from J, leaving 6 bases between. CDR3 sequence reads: CASSVGLNTGELFF. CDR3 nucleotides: TGTGCCAGCAGCGTGGGCTTGAACACCGGGGAGCTGTTTTTT.

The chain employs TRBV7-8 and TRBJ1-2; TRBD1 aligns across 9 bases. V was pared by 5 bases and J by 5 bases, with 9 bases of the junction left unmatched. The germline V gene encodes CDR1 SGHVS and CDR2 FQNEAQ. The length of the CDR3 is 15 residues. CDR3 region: CASSTATGGGYGYTF. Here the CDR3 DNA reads TGTGCCAGCAGCACCGCGACAGGGGGGGGTTATGGCTACACCTTC.

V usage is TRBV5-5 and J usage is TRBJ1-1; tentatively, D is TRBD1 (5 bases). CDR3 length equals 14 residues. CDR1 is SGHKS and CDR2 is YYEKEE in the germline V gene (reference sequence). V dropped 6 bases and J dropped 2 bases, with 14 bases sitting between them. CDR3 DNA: TGTGCCAGCACCAGACAGCAAGTTAACACTGAAGCTTTCTTT. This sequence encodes CASTRQQVNTEAFF.

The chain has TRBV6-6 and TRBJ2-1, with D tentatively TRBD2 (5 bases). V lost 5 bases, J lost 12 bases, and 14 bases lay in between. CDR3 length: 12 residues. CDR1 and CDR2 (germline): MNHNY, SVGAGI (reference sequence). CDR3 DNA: TGTGCCAGCAGTACAAACCGGGAAGCGCAGTTCTTC. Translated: CASSTNREAQFF.

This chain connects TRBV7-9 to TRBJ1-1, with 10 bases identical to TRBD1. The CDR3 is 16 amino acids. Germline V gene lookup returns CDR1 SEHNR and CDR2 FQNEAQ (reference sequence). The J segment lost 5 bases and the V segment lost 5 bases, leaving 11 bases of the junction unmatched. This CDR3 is CASSPGQGLSRTEAFF. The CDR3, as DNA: TGTGCCAGCAGCCCGGGACAGGGGCTGAGTAGGACTGAAGCTTTCTTT.

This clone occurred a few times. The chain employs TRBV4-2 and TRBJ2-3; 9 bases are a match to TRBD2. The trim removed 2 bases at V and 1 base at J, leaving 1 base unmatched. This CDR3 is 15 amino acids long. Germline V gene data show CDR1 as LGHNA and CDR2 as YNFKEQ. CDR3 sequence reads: CASSQSGGRTDTQYF. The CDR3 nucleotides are TGTGCCAGCAGCCAAAGCGGGGGGCGCACAGATACGCAGTATTTT.

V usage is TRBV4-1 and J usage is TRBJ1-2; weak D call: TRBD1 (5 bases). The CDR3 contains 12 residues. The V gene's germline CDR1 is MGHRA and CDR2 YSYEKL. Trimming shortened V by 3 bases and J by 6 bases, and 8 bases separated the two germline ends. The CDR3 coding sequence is TGCGCCAGCAGCCAGGGGGGGGATGGCTACACCTTC. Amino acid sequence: CASSQGGDGYTF.

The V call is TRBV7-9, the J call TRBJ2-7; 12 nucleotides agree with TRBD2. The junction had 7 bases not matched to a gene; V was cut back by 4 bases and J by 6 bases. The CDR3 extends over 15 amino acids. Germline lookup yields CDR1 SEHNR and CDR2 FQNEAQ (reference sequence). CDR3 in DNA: TGTGCCAGCAGCTACTTACTAGCGGGGGGCCCCGAGCAGTACTTC. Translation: CASSYLLAGGPEQYF.

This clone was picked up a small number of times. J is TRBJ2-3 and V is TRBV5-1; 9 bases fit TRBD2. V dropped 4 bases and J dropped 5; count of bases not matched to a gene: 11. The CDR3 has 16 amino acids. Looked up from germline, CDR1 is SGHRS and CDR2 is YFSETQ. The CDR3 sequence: CASSRRGGEGGDTQYF. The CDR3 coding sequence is TGCGCCAGCAGCAGACGCGGGGGGGAGGGGGGAGATACGCAGTATTTT.

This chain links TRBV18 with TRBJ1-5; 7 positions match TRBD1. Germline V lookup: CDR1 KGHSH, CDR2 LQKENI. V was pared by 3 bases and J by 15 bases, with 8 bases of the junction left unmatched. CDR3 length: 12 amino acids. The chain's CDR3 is CASSPDRVDWHF. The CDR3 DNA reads TGTGCCAGCTCACCCGACAGGGTGGATTGGCATTTT.

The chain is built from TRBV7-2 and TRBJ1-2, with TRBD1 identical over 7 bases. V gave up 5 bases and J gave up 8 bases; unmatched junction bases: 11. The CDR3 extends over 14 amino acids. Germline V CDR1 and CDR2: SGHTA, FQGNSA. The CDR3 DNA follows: TGTGCCAGCAGCCCTCAGGGGGTGAGCCACGGCTACACCTTC. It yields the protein CASSPQGVSHGYTF.

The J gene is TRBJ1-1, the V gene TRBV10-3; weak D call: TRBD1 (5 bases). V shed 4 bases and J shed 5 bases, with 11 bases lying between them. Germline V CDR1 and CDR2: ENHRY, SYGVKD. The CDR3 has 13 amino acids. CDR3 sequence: CAISANGGTEAFF. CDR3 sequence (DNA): TGTGCCATCAGTGCCAACGGGGGTACTGAAGCTTTCTTT.

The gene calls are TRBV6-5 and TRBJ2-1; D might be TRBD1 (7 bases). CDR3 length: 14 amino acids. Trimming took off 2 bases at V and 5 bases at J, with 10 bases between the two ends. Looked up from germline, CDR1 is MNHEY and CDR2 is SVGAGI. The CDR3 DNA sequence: TGTGCCAGCAGTTACGCAGGGGGGAACAATGAGCAGTTCTTC. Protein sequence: CASSYAGGNNEQFF.

The CDR3 here is CASSLVLGVSYNEQFF. CDR3 bases: TGTGCCAGCAGCTTAGTCCTAGGGGTCTCCTACAATGAGCAGTTCTTC. This chain joins TRBV7-9 and TRBJ2-1, with D possibly TRBD1 on 5 matching bases. The V end was cut by 1 base, the J end by 0 bases, with 10 bases between. CDR3 length: 16 residues. Germline CDR1 is SEHNR and CDR2 is FQNEAQ (reference sequence).

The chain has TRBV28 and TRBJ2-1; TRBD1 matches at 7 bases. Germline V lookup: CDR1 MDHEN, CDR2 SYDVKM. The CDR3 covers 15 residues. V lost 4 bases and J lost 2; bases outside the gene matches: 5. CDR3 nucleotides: TGTGCCAGCAGTTCGACAGGGTCCGCCTACAATGAGCAGTTCTTC. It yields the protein CASSSTGSAYNEQFF.

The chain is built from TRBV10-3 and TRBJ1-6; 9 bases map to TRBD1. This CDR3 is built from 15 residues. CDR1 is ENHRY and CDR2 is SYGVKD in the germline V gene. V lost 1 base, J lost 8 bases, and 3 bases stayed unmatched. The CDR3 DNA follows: TGTGCCATCAGTGAGTGGACAGGGGTGGATTCACCCCTCCACTTT. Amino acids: CAISEWTGVDSPLHF.

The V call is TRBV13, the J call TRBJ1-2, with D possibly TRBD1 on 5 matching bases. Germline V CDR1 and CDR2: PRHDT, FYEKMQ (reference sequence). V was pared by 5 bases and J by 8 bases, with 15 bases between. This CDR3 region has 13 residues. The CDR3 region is CASSVTEVRGYTF. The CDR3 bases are TGTGCCAGCAGCGTGACAGAGGTGAGAGGCTACACCTTC.

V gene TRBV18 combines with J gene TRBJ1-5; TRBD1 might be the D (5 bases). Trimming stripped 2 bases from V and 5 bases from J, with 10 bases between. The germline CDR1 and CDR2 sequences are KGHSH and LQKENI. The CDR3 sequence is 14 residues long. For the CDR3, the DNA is TGTGCCAGCTCACCAGGGGCAGTTCATCAGCCCCAGCATTTT. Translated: CASSPGAVHQPQHF.

The CDR3 spells CASRLGPYGYTF. The CDR3 coding sequence is TGTGCCAGTAGATTGGGGCCCTATGGCTACACCTTC. The chain recombines TRBV19 with TRBJ1-2, with TRBD1 as a possible D gene (5 bases). Germline-derived CDR1 and CDR2 are LNHDA and SQIVND (reference sequence). Trimming removed 6 bases from V and 4 bases from J, with 9 bases in between. The CDR3 is 12 residues long.

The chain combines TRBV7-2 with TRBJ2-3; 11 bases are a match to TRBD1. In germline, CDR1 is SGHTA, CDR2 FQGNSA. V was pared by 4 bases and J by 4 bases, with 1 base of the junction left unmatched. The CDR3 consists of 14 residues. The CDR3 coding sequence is TGTGCCAGCAGCTGGACAGGGGGCGCAGATACGCAGTATTTT. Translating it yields CASSWTGGADTQYF.